This is a list of T cell receptor beta chains from one sample in a study of T cells in Graves' hyperthyroidism and ophthalmopathy. MiXCR was run by TCRdb on the multiplex PCR reads, yielding one entry per CDR3 protein. This table has approximately 590,000 distinct CDR3 sequences, 15% to 17% appearing once. The material sequenced was blood. Receptors were obtained from a woman aged 25-40 years with Graves' hyperthyroidism. The CDR3 runs from the conserved cysteine through the conserved F or W. Each record gives: D gene, J gene, clone size, V gene, CDR3 DNA, CDR3 protein. The D gene is left open where the match is weak. Where a row states a size, it is once, few, many or the class of an expanded clone; other rows omit it.

d_call: TRBD2; j_call: TRBJ2-3; clone_size: .; v_call: TRBV11-2; cdr3_nt: TGTGCCAGCAGCTCATCGGGACTAGCGCGTCGAAAGGACCCAGATACGCAGTATTTT; cdr3_aa: CASSSSGLARRKDPDTQYF
d_call: TRBD2; j_call: TRBJ2-1; clone_size: many; v_call: TRBV28; cdr3_nt: TGTGCCAGCAGTCAAAGCGGGGGGGCCTACAATGAGCAGTTCTTC; cdr3_aa: CASSQSGGAYNEQFF
d_call: .; j_call: TRBJ1-1; clone_size: many; v_call: TRBV20-1; cdr3_nt: TGCAGTGCTAGAGATGCGGGGGTGAACACTGAAGCTTTCTTT; cdr3_aa: CSARDAGVNTEAFF
d_call: .; j_call: TRBJ1-5; clone_size: .; v_call: TRBV6-1; cdr3_nt: TGTGCCAGCAGTAGGACAAGGCGGGATCAGCCCCAGCATTTT; cdr3_aa: CASSRTRRDQPQHF
d_call: .; j_call: TRBJ2-5; clone_size: many; v_call: TRBV12-3/TRBV12-4; cdr3_nt: TGTGCCAGCAGTTTTGAGGGCCAAGAGACCCAGTACTTC; cdr3_aa: CASSFEGQETQYF
d_call: TRBD2; j_call: TRBJ2-7; clone_size: .; v_call: TRBV7-2; cdr3_nt: TGTGCCAGCAGACTTACTAGCGGGGGCTCCTACGAGCAGTACTTC; cdr3_aa: CASRLTSGGSYEQYF
d_call: .; j_call: TRBJ1-4; clone_size: many; v_call: TRBV30; cdr3_nt: TGTGCTACGACTGAGGGGCTTCTGAATGAAAAACTGTTTTTT; cdr3_aa: CATTEGLLNEKLFF
d_call: .; j_call: TRBJ1-1; clone_size: many; v_call: TRBV29-1; cdr3_nt: TGCAGCGGGATTAGGGGCACTGAAGCTTTCTTT; cdr3_aa: CSGIRGTEAFF
d_call: TRBD1; j_call: TRBJ2-7; clone_size: many; v_call: TRBV6-1; cdr3_nt: TGTGCCAGCAGTGCAGGACAGGGACCCGAGCAGTACTTC; cdr3_aa: CASSAGQGPEQYF
d_call: .; j_call: TRBJ2-5; clone_size: few; v_call: TRBV5-1; cdr3_nt: TGCGCCAGCCGGATTAACCAAGAGACCCAGTACTTC; cdr3_aa: CASRINQETQYF
d_call: .; j_call: TRBJ2-5; clone_size: many; v_call: TRBV3-1; cdr3_nt: TGTGCCAGCAGCCCTAGCTTTGGGGAAGAGACCCAGTACTTC; cdr3_aa: CASSPSFGEETQYF
d_call: .; j_call: TRBJ2-3; clone_size: many; v_call: TRBV2; cdr3_nt: TGTGCCAGCAGTGAGGAGTCTGACAGGTGGGGAGATACGCAGTATTTT; cdr3_aa: CASSEESDRWGDTQYF
d_call: TRBD2; j_call: TRBJ2-1; clone_size: .; v_call: TRBV11-2; cdr3_nt: TGTGCCAGCAGCTTAGGGGGACTAGTCTACGAGCAGTTCTTC; cdr3_aa: CASSLGGLVYEQFF
d_call: TRBD2; j_call: TRBJ2-3; clone_size: many; v_call: TRBV6-6; cdr3_nt: TGTGCCAGCAGTTACCGACTTCCTCTAGCGGGAGCCGCAGATACGCAGTATTTT; cdr3_aa: CASSYRLPLAGAADTQYF
d_call: TRBD1; j_call: TRBJ2-7; clone_size: few; v_call: TRBV11-2; cdr3_nt: TGTGCCAGCAGCTTAGATCCGATGAGGACAGGGTGGGTGTACGAGCAGTACTTC; cdr3_aa: CASSLDPMRTGWVYEQYF
d_call: .; j_call: TRBJ1-1; clone_size: many; v_call: TRBV28; cdr3_nt: TGTGCCAGCAGGTCTCATGACCTGAACACTGAAGCTTTCTTT; cdr3_aa: CASRSHDLNTEAFF
d_call: .; j_call: TRBJ2-4; clone_size: .; v_call: TRBV5-1; cdr3_nt: TGCGCCAGCAGCTTGGGGGCCGACATTCAGTACTTC; cdr3_aa: CASSLGADIQYF
d_call: .; j_call: TRBJ2-1; clone_size: many; v_call: TRBV30; cdr3_nt: TGTGCCTGGACTCGGGGGAGCTCCTACAATGAGCAGTTCTTC; cdr3_aa: CAWTRGSSYNEQFF
d_call: .; j_call: TRBJ2-7; clone_size: many; v_call: TRBV5-1; cdr3_nt: TGCGCCAGCAGCCGGACAGAGGCCTACGAGCAGTACTTC; cdr3_aa: CASSRTEAYEQYF
d_call: TRBD1; j_call: TRBJ1-1; clone_size: many; v_call: TRBV11-1; cdr3_nt: TGTGCCAGCAGCTTAGCCTGGGACAGTTTCTACACTGAAGCTTTCTTT; cdr3_aa: CASSLAWDSFYTEAFF
d_call: TRBD2; j_call: TRBJ2-2; clone_size: few; v_call: TRBV15; cdr3_nt: TGTGCCACCAGCAGATCTCTCTTGACTAGCGGCACCGGGGAGCTGTTTTTT; cdr3_aa: CATSRSLLTSGTGELFF
d_call: .; j_call: TRBJ2-1; clone_size: few; v_call: TRBV20-1; cdr3_nt: TGCAGTGCCAGGACTAACGGCAATGAGCAGTTCTTC; cdr3_aa: CSARTNGNEQFF
d_call: .; j_call: TRBJ2-1; clone_size: few; v_call: TRBV27; cdr3_nt: TGTGCCAGCCAAGCGATAGACTCCTACAATGAGCAGTCCTTC; cdr3_aa: CASQAIDSYNEQSF
d_call: .; j_call: TRBJ2-3; clone_size: many; v_call: TRBV11-3; cdr3_nt: TGTGCCAGCAGCTTAGGGACTGCCGGTAGTAGCACAGATATGCAGTATTTT; cdr3_aa: CASSLGTAGSSTDMQYF
d_call: TRBD2; j_call: TRBJ2-1; clone_size: few; v_call: TRBV24-1; cdr3_nt: TGTGCCACCACCGAACCCGGGAGGGAGCAGTTCTTC; cdr3_aa: CATTEPGREQFF
d_call: TRBD2; j_call: TRBJ2-7; clone_size: many; v_call: TRBV27; cdr3_nt: TGTGCCAGCAGTTTGGCGGGAGTAACCTACGAGCAGTACTTC; cdr3_aa: CASSLAGVTYEQYF
d_call: .; j_call: TRBJ2-7; clone_size: .; v_call: TRBV19; cdr3_nt: TGTGCCAGTAGTATATCAGGCGTCGAGCAGTACTTC; cdr3_aa: CASSISGVEQYF
d_call: .; j_call: TRBJ2-7; clone_size: many; v_call: TRBV7-3; cdr3_nt: TGTGCCAGCAGCTTAAGCCTGACTAGACCCGAGCAGTACTTC; cdr3_aa: CASSLSLTRPEQYF